This entry describes one T cell receptor (beta chain). Its specificity is not known. The sample comes from a study of STAT5B mutations in CD4+ large granular lymphocyte leukemia. Findings of the study overall: Data were not HLA-matched across samples.

Sequenced by immunoSEQ multiplex PCR; TCRdb stores in-frame clones only, minus some. The sample shows around 27,000 clones, 70% to 75% of them seen only once. The sequence was obtained from a human donor in good health. The sequencing input was CD4+ T cells from blood buffy coats.

CDR3 nucleotide sequence: TGTGCCAGCAGCTTAGCAGGGGGTGAAAAACTGTTTTTT. It is translated as CASSLAGGEKLFF. The rearrangement uses TRBV7-9 and TRBJ1-4, with D possibly matching TRBD1 (6 bases). The ends were cut back, 0 bases at V and 7 bases at J, with 6 bases in the middle. The germline V gene has CDR1 SEHNR and CDR2 FQNEAQ (reference sequence). This CDR3 is 13 amino acids long. Looking up the rest from reference TRBV7-9 and TRBJ1-4 gives the full variable domain: DTGVSQNPRHKITKRGQNVTFRCDPISEHNRLYWYRQTLGQGPEFLTYFQNEAQLEKSRLLSDRFSAERPKGSFSTLEIQRTEQGDSAMYLCASSLAGGEKLFFGSGTQLSVL.